The source of this T cell receptor (beta chain) is a study of T cell responses to AZD1222 COVID-19 vaccine. General study results and limits: Scientists sampled the repertoires only once the peak T cell response had passed.

With 10 bases removed from V and 1 base from J, the gap between germline ends came to 12 bases. The CDR3 length is 13 residues. Germline V gene lookup returns CDR1 LGHNA and CDR2 YNFKEQ. Points on this clone: Its cognate antigen is unknown.

The repertoire was sequenced with immunoSEQ multiplex PCR; TCRdb's copy has only in-frame clones and lacks some. The data contain just under 150,000 clones, approximately 85% of them singletons. The rearrangement uses TRBV4-2 and TRBJ2-3; no reliable D call. Sequencing used peripheral blood, obtained 28 days after the second dose of the MenACWY control vaccine. This TCR derives from an adult who received the MenACWY meningococcal vaccine as a control. DNA for the CDR3: TGTGCCACCGCCGCTCGGCGCACAGATACGCAGTATTTT. Protein sequence: CATAARRTDTQYF.